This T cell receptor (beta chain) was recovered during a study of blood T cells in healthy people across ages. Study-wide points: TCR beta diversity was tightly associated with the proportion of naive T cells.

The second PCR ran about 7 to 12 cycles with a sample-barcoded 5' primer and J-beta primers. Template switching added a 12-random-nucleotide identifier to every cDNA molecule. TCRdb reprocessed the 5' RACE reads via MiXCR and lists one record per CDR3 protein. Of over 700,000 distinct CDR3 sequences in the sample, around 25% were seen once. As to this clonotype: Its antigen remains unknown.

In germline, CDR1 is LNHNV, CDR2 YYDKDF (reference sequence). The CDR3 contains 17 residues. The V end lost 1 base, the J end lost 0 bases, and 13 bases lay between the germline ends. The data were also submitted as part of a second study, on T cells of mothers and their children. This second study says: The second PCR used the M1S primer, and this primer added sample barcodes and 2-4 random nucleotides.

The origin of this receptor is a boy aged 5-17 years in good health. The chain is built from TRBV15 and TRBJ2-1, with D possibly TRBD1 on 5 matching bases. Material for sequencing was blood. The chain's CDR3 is CATSRADGHSSYNEQFF. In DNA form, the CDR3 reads TGTGCCACCAGCAGAGCCGACGGACATAGCTCCTACAATGAGCAGTTCTTC.